The clone carrying this TCR beta chain was observed a handful of times. Its antigen remains unidentified. One junction end does not reproduce the germline sequence, and a read error may be involved. Each sample used about 0.55 ug of genomic DNA from bulk tumor tissue. Taken during surgery, several biopsies per primary tumor were spaced as far apart as possible within the tumor mass. Curative surgery was undertaken by patients, who had untreated, newly diagnosed non-small cell lung cancer. The sample originates from a study of immune heterogeneity within non-small cell lung tumors. Points from the study as a whole: Identical dominant CDR3 beta clonotypes spanned tumor sites within a patient, beside site-unique high-frequency clones.

From germline, CDR1 is LGHDT and CDR2 YNNKEL (reference sequence). The CDR3 spans 11 residues. In a multiplex PCR, 32 V and 13 J primers amplified TCR beta CDR3. TCRdb re-called the multiplex PCR reads with MiXCR, one entry per CDR3 protein. The sample has over 5,500 distinct CDR3 sequences; roughly 22% are singletons. The rearrangement links TRBV3-1 to TRBJ2-7; D may be TRBD2 (6 bases). Material: lung tumor tissue. The receptor was isolated from a man aged 70-80 years with non-small cell lung cancer. Here the CDR3 DNA reads TGTGCCAGCAGCCAAGGCGGGGAGCAAGACTTC. This translates into CASSQGGEQDF.